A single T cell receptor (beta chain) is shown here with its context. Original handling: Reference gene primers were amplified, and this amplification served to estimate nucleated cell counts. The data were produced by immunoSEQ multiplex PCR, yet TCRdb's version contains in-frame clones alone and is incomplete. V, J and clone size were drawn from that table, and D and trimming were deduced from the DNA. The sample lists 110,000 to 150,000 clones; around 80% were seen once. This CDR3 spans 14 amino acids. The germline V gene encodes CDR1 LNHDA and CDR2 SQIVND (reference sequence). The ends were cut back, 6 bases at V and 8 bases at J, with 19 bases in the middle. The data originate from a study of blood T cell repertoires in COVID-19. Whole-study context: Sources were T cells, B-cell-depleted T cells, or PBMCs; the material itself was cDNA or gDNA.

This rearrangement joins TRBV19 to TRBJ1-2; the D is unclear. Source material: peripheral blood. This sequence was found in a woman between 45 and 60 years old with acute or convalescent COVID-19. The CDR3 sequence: CASSASHGERGYTF. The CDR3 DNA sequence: TGTGCCAGTAGCGCCTCACATGGAGAGAGGGGCTACACCTTC.